This T cell receptor beta chain appears in the sequencing data of a study of regulatory T cells in long-lasting Graves disease. Time point defined: persistent/refractory GD, antithyroid drugs over 5 years with positive TRAb. Extracted PBMC RNA gave rise to the TCR library. The CDR3 totals 15 residues. Per the germline V gene, CDR1 is LNHNV and CDR2 is YYDKDF (reference sequence). The V end was cut by 5 bases, the J end by 3 bases, with 13 bases between. Building the TCR beta libraries relied on iRepertoire HTBI primers, and CDR3 regions underwent Arm-PCR. One entry per CDR3 protein, called by TCRdb with MiXCR from the multiplex PCR reads. The sample includes 400,000 to 500,000 distinct CDR3 sequences, 21% of them seen just once.

Sequenced here: peripheral blood mononuclear cells (PBMCs), sampled when the disease was refractory, from a patient treated with antithyroid drugs. The origin of this receptor is a female donor with Graves disease. The chain joins TRBV15 to TRBJ1-4; a possible D gene is TRBD1 (5 bases). CDR3 region: CATSSRVGPNEKLFF. The DNA for the CDR3 is TGTGCCACCAGCTCCAGAGTGGGGCCTAATGAAAAACTGTTTTTT.